This TCR beta chain was sequenced for a study of post-analysis software for immune sequencing data. Study results and limitations: Patients carried 5 or 6 TRBV segments more frequently than controls did, and TRBV5-6, TRBV5-1 and TRBV20-1 were among them.

As regards this clonotype: Its antigen is undetermined. One junction end does not reproduce the germline sequence, and a read error may be involved.

TCR beta libraries were prepared from cDNA with unique molecular identifiers. TCRdb redid the calling of the PCR reads with MiXCR, one entry per CDR3 protein. The repertoire holds hundreds of thousands of distinct CDR3 sequences, around 40% seen once, with around an eighth in the top ten. Germline V CDR1 and CDR2: DFQATT, SNEGSKA (reference sequence). This CDR3 contains 12 residues. Specimen: blood. The TCR comes from a girl aged 5 to 17 with multiple sclerosis. The genes are TRBV20-1 and TRBJ1-1; 10 bases agree with TRBD1. As DNA, the CDR3 is TGCAGTGCTGGACAGGGGGGAACTGAAGCCCTCTTT. The encoded protein is CSAGQGGTEALF.